Presented here are 29 T cell receptor beta chains from one specimen sequenced in a study of cytomegalovirus exposure and HLA in healthy donors. Amplification used 60 Vbeta primers and 13 Jbeta primers. Sequencing used immunoSEQ multiplex PCR; TCRdb keeps in-frame clones, though not all of them. The sample includes some 120,000 clones, over 60% of them seen just once. The specimen sequenced was PBMCs. These receptors were taken from a human donor in good health.

The chain joins TRBV20-1 to TRBJ2-1; tentatively, D is TRBD1 (5 bases). The CDR3 extends over 11 amino acids. Trimming stripped 8 bases from V and 7 bases from J, with 12 bases between. The germline CDR1 and CDR2 sequences are DFQATT and SNEGSKA (reference sequence). The CDR3 DNA reads as TGCAGTCAGCAGGGAAGGAATGAGCAGTTCTTC. Residues: CSQQGRNEQFF.

The chain has TRBV15 and TRBJ2-3; D unresolved. The CDR3 has 15 residues. V lost 2 bases, J lost 0 bases, and 9 bases lay in between. Germline V CDR1 and CDR2: LNHNV, YYDKDF (reference sequence). CDR3 protein: CATSRLQTSTDTQYF. DNA for the CDR3: TGTGCCACCAGCAGACTCCAGACTAGCACAGATACGCAGTATTTT.

The chain employs TRBV28 and TRBJ1-4; 8 bases align to TRBD1. The CDR3 consists of 15 residues. V dropped 6 bases and J dropped 7; count of bases not matched to a gene: 10. Per the germline V gene, CDR1 is MDHEN and CDR2 is SYDVKM. The CDR3: CASRRLTGDGEKLFF. Here the CDR3 DNA reads TGTGCCAGCAGACGTTTGACAGGGGACGGTGAAAAACTGTTTTTT. Variable domain in full (rest from reference TRBV28 and TRBJ1-4): DVKVTQSSRYLVKRTGEKVFLECVQDMDHENMFWYRQDPGLGLRLIYFSYDVKMKEKGDIPEGYSVSREKKERFSLILESASTNQTSMYLCASRRLTGDGEKLFFGSGTQLSVL.

This clone was found once. V usage is TRBV6-1 and J usage is TRBJ2-1, with 7 bases lining up with TRBD2. Germline values: CDR1 MNHNS, CDR2 SASEGT. J lost 4 bases, V lost 5 bases, and 5 bases had no gene match. The CDR3 sequence is 14 residues long. The CDR3 sequence is CASSSRGGYNEQFF. In nucleotides, the CDR3 is TGTGCCAGCAGTTCCCGGGGAGGGTACAATGAGCAGTTCTTC.

The genes are TRBV27 and TRBJ2-7; TRBD1 is a possible D gene (5 bases). The CDR3 has 12 residues. Looked up from germline, CDR1 is MNHEY and CDR2 is SMNVEV (reference sequence). The V end lost 3 bases, the J end lost 11 bases, and 14 bases lay between the germline ends. The chain's CDR3 is CASSFNEGVEYF. The CDR3 region has the DNA TGTGCCAGCAGTTTTAATGAAGGGGTTGAGTACTTC.

The rearrangement joins TRBV19 to TRBJ1-1; 7 nucleotides agree with TRBD1. This CDR3 comprises 13 residues. Germline V lookup: CDR1 LNHDA, CDR2 SQIVND (reference sequence). J gave up 7 bases and V 5 bases, and 7 bases lay outside the gene matches. This CDR3 is CASSWGQTIEAFF. CDR3 sequence (DNA): TGTGCCAGTAGTTGGGGACAGACTATTGAAGCTTTCTTT.

This chain links TRBV19 with TRBJ1-2; TRBD1 aligns across 8 bases. V lost 5 bases to trimming and J lost 0 bases; unmatched junction nucleotides: 11. This CDR3 is 17 amino acids long. In germline, CDR1 is LNHDA, CDR2 SQIVND (reference sequence). Here the CDR3 DNA reads TGTGCCAGTAGTTCCGGACAGGGTATAGTGGCTAACTATGGCTACACCTTC. Its protein is CASSSGQGIVANYGYTF.

The V and J genes are TRBV6-5 and TRBJ2-7; 9 nucleotides agree with TRBD1. This CDR3 spans 15 amino acids. The trim removed 2 bases at V and 0 bases at J, leaving 2 bases unmatched. In germline, CDR1 is MNHEY, CDR2 SVGAGI. CDR3 DNA: TGTGCCAGCAGTTACGTGGGACAGGGCTCCTACGAGCAGTACTTC. Translation gives CASSYVGQGSYEQYF.

The chain recombines TRBV6-1 with TRBJ1-2, with 7 positions matching TRBD1. Germline-derived CDR1 and CDR2 are MNHNS and SASEGT. The CDR3 spans 13 residues. After removal of 6 bases from V and 7 bases from J, the junction contained 8 bases not matched to a gene. The chain's CDR3 is CASSVWGTAGYTF. The CDR3 nucleotides are TGTGCCAGCAGCGTCTGGGGGACAGCTGGCTACACCTTC.

The chain links TRBV9 to TRBJ2-7; tentatively, D is TRBD2 (7 bases). The length of the CDR3 is 15 residues. Germline V gene data show CDR1 as SGDLS and CDR2 as YYNGEE. Trimming took 4 bases from V and 5 from J, leaving 19 bases between them. The CDR3 sequence: CASSPRGRGGHEQYF. The CDR3 DNA reads as TGTGCCAGCAGCCCCCGTGGTAGGGGGGGGCACGAGCAGTACTTC.

V usage is TRBV21-1 and J usage is TRBJ1-5. TRBV21-1 is a pseudogene segment. This CDR3 spans 16 amino acids. Here the CDR3 DNA reads TGTGCCAGCAGCAAAGGTGGACCGGAGGGCAATCAGCCCCAGCATTTT. It is translated as CASSKGGPEGNQPQHF.

The chain has TRBV27 and TRBJ1-2; D is perhaps TRBD1 (6 bases). Germline lookup yields CDR1 MNHEY and CDR2 SMNVEV (reference sequence). The CDR3 runs 13 residues. V lost 0 bases and J 8 bases, leaving 10 bases between the germline ends. As DNA, the CDR3 is TGTGCCAGCAGTTTATCTTGGGGACAAGGCTACACCTTC. Amino acids: CASSLSWGQGYTF.

This chain uses TRBV7-8 with TRBJ1-5, with 9 bases identical to TRBD1. Looked up from germline, CDR1 is SGHVS and CDR2 is FQNEAQ. The V gene end was trimmed by 0 bases and the J gene end by 4 bases; junction bases not matched to a gene: 4. This CDR3 has 16 residues. In DNA form, the CDR3 reads TGTGCCAGCAGCTTAGCGAAGGACAGGGGAAATCAGCCCCAGCATTTT. Encoded protein: CASSLAKDRGNQPQHF.

The V gene is TRBV11-2, the J gene TRBJ2-3, with D uncertain. The germline V and J ends were trimmed by 5 bases and 0 bases, with 18 bases remaining between them. CDR1 is SGHAT, CDR2 FQNNGV, per germline. This CDR3 is 17 amino acids long. The CDR3 protein is CASSLGISRYSTDTQYF. CDR3 DNA: TGTGCCAGCAGCCTTGGTATTAGTCGATATAGCACAGATACGCAGTATTTT.

The gene calls are TRBV5-1 and TRBJ1-2; 8 bases line up with TRBD1. The CDR3 loop spans 13 amino acids. CDR1 SGHRS and CDR2 YFSETQ come from the germline V gene. The V segment lost 4 bases and the J segment 8 bases; nucleotides outside the gene matches: 7. Written as DNA, the CDR3 is TGCGCCAGCAGCATGGACAGGGACGGGGGCTACACCTTC. Translated, it gives CASSMDRDGGYTF.

The genes are TRBV27 and TRBJ2-7; 8 bases are a match to TRBD2. CDR3 length: 16 residues. Per the germline V gene, CDR1 is MNHEY and CDR2 is SMNVEV (reference sequence). With 11 bases clipped from V and 4 bases from J, the junction kept 19 bases outside the gene matches. The CDR3 sequence is CASQGDWAGGLYEQYF. DNA of the CDR3: TGTGCCTCCCAAGGGGATTGGGCGGGGGGCCTGTACGAGCAGTACTTC.

The CDR3 region is CASSLGRWMTNDDYGYTF. In DNA form, the CDR3 reads TGTGCCAGCAGCTTAGGGAGATGGATGACGAACGATGACTATGGCTACACCTTC. The chain couples TRBV7-8 to TRBJ1-2; D is undetermined. Per germline, CDR1 SGHVS and CDR2 FQNEAQ. The CDR3 has 18 residues. The V and J ends lost 1 base and 3 bases respectively, with 21 bases between them. Together with reference TRBV7-8 and TRBJ1-2, the CDR3 gives the full variable domain: GAGVSQSPRYKVAKRGQDVALRCDPISGHVSLFWYQQALGQGPEFLTYFQNEAQLDKSGLPSDRFFAERPEGSVSTLKIQRTQQEDSAVYLCASSLGRWMTNDDYGYTFGSGTRLTVV.

This chain links TRBV2 with TRBJ1-5, with 11 nucleotides matching TRBD1. Per germline, CDR1 SNHLY and CDR2 FYNNEI. V lost 7 bases and J lost 0; bases outside the gene matches: 2. The CDR3 is 15 amino acids. The CDR3 DNA follows: TGTGCCAGCATGGACAGGGGGCATAGCAATCAGCCCCAGCATTTT. Protein: CASMDRGHSNQPQHF. Based on the CDR3 plus reference TRBV2 and TRBJ1-5, the full variable domain is EPEVTQTPSHQVTQMGQEVILRCVPISNHLYFYWYRQILGQKVEFLVSFYNNEISEKSEIFDDQFSVERPDGSNFTLKIRSTKLEDSAMYFCASMDRGHSNQPQHFGDGTRLSIL.

J is TRBJ2-5 and V is TRBV5-6; D unclear. The germline V and J ends were trimmed by 0 bases and 2 bases, with 8 bases remaining between them. From germline, CDR1 is SGHDT and CDR2 YYEEEE. The CDR3 length is 14 residues. The CDR3 nucleotides read TGTGCCAGCAGCTTGGGTGTCAGACAAGAGACCCAGTACTTC. Amino acids: CASSLGVRQETQYF.

The DNA for the CDR3 is TGCGCCAGCAGCCACCGGACAGGGGACACTGAAGCTTTCTTT. It specifies CASSHRTGDTEAFF. This chain joins TRBV4-1 and TRBJ1-1; 9 bases are a match to TRBD1. The CDR3 spans 14 residues. V lost 3 bases, J lost 3 bases, and 2 bases stayed unmatched. Per germline, CDR1 MGHRA and CDR2 YSYEKL.

The rearrangement links TRBV10-3 to TRBJ1-6, with D possibly being TRBD1 (6 bases). Per germline, CDR1 ENHRY and CDR2 SYGVKD. V lost 6 bases, J lost 7 bases, and 16 bases lay in between. The CDR3 spans 15 residues. CDR3 in amino acids: CAIRRTVAENSPLHF. The CDR3 DNA reads TGTGCCATCAGAAGGACAGTAGCCGAGAATTCACCCCTCCACTTT.

This clone was counted a few times. This chain joins TRBV4-1 and TRBJ1-1, with a possible D match to TRBD1 (5 bases). V gave up 4 bases and J gave up 3 bases, with 15 bases separating them. CDR1 and CDR2 from the germline V gene are MGHRA and YSYEKL. CDR3 length: 15 amino acids. In DNA form, the CDR3 reads TGCGCCAGCAGCCTCCGACAGCGCGTTGACACTGAAGCTTTCTTT. Translating gives CASSLRQRVDTEAFF.

J is TRBJ2-1 and V is TRBV7-2; 8 positions match TRBD1. There are 15 residues in the CDR3. The V gene's germline CDR1 is SGHTA and CDR2 FQGNSA. J lost 7 bases, V lost 4 bases, and 9 bases had no gene match. For the CDR3, the DNA is TGTGCCAGCAGCTCTTGGGCGGGACAGGTAAATGAGCAGTTCTTC. Its protein product is CASSSWAGQVNEQFF.

This chain links TRBV5-1 with TRBJ1-2, with D uncertain. The CDR3 is made up of 14 amino acids. V lost 3 bases to trimming and J lost 4 bases, with 13 bases between them. CDR1 and CDR2 from the germline V gene are SGHRS and YFSETQ. The CDR3 loop is CASSSGGSFYGYTF. As DNA, the CDR3 is TGCGCCAGCAGCTCGGGCGGGAGTTTCTATGGCTACACCTTC.

The gene calls are TRBV5-1 and TRBJ2-5; possible D gene TRBD1, 6 bases. This CDR3 region has 13 residues. Looked up from germline, CDR1 is SGHRS and CDR2 is YFSETQ. With 4 bases removed from V and 9 bases from J, the gap between germline ends came to 16 bases. The CDR3 loop is CASSPQGSPAQYF. The DNA for the CDR3 is TGCGCCAGCAGCCCCCAGGGGAGCCCGGCCCAGTACTTC.

This clone was counted between two and nine times. The rearrangement joins TRBV29-1 to TRBJ1-1; the D gene is possibly TRBD1 (6 bases). Trimming cost V 7 bases and J 4 bases, with 19 bases left between them. The CDR3 is made up of 14 amino acids. The germline gives CDR1 SQVTM, CDR2 ANQGSEA. The CDR3 is CSAIPTGGSTEAFF. CDR3 nucleotide sequence: TGCAGCGCAATACCGACAGGCGGGAGCACTGAAGCTTTCTTT.

This clone was seen a few times. V is TRBV6-5 and J is TRBJ1-5, with D hard to call. Germline-derived CDR1 and CDR2 are MNHEY and SVGAGI. V lost 11 bases, J lost 7 bases, and 12 bases lay in between. The CDR3 contains 11 residues. In DNA, the CDR3 is TGTGCCGGCGGATATGGACAGCCCCAGCATTTT. This gives the protein CAGGYGQPQHF.

The chain recombines TRBV9 with TRBJ1-4, with TRBD1 as a possible D gene (5 bases). The germline V gene encodes CDR1 SGDLS and CDR2 YYNGEE. CDR3 length equals 14 residues. V was pared by 5 bases and J by 9 bases, with 17 bases between. This chain's CDR3 is CASSADSTRQKLFF. CDR3 bases: TGTGCCAGCAGTGCCGACAGCACCCGCCAAAAACTGTTTTTT.

This rearrangement joins TRBV28 to TRBJ2-7, with D possibly TRBD2 on 6 matching bases. The length of the CDR3 is 12 residues. Trimming stripped 3 bases from V and 6 bases from J, with 9 bases between. Germline V gives CDR1 MDHEN, CDR2 SYDVKM. DNA for the CDR3: TGTGCCAGCAGTTTGAAGGGAGGCGAGCAGTACTTC. Its protein product is CASSLKGGEQYF.